This TCR beta chain was found in a study of blood T cell repertoires in COVID-19 (dated by TCRdb to the early 2020s). For context, the study as a whole: Samples covering the acute and convalescent phases of COVID-19 were provided by collaborators in the United States, Italy and Spain. The material from the prospective study consisted of cDNA or gDNA derived from T cells, B-cell-depleted T cells, or PBMCs. The dataset comprised deeply sampled blood TCRbeta repertoires from subjects exposed to, actively infected with, or recovered from COVID-19. A freely available public database, intended as a resource for researchers studying the immune response to SARS-CoV-2, is where the repertoires were released. Samples came from the ongoing ImmuneRACE study (first 160 participants) plus 1,254 subjects from 6 global collaborators. Sample metadata almost always included a de-identified subject ID, COVID-19 status, age in years and sex. Where available, HLA class I and class II types were obtained from metadata supplied by the sample provider rather than from assay-based typing. Results and caveats for the whole study, not just this receptor: The amount of clinical and demographic metadata varied by source and participant and was provided uncurated.

Here V drops 3 bases and J drops 6 bases, and the junction holds 3 bases not matched to any gene. The CDR3 contains 13 residues, cysteine and phenylalanine counted. Only the CDR3 DNA stays, 39 bases, in frame from base 1. Whole blood was collected in K2EDTA tubes by collaborating institutions according to the institutions' own protocols. Collaborator samples were shipped for TCRbeta analysis as frozen whole blood, isolated PBMCs, or DNA extracted from either sample type. Notes on this clone: This clone's antigen is unknown. The input lacks base qualities; no much larger clone sits a single base away. Other DNA sequences in this specimen translate into the identical CDR3.

TCRbeta CDR3 regions were amplified from genomic DNA by means of the immunoSEQ Assay, a bias-controlled multiplex PCR. Per the authors' processing: The number of nucleated cells in each sample was estimated by amplification of reference gene primers within the assay. To quantify the absolute abundance of each unique TCRbeta CDR3 rearrangement, sequence reads were collapsed and filtered. For each sample, productive Simpson clonality was calculated as the square root of Simpson's diversity index across productive rearrangements. TCRdb limited this immuneACCESS table to in-frame rearrangements with V and J called. A share of clones is missing; checked studies link under half to unresolved V genes, and the rest is unexplained. V and J calls and clone size are as listed in that table; D and trimming were resolved from the DNA. This sample has around 150,000 clones in its table, and 76% of those were observed once. In total, the top ten clones hold about 4% of the sample.

What was sequenced was peripheral blood. The TCR was taken from a woman aged 80 or over with acute or convalescent COVID-19. Recombination linked TRBV12-3 or TRBV12-4 to TRBJ2-7; the junction holds 9 bases that match TRBD2. The sequence in DNA is TGTGCCAGCAGTTTGGGACTAGCTGGCGAGCAGTACTTC. This codes for CASSLGLAGEQYF.